This T cell receptor beta chain emerged from a study of CD8 T cells in Susac syndrome. Study-level information: Patients with Susac syndrome were therapy-naive, treated with corticosteroids, or treated with intravenous immunoglobulin alone when blood was collected. Study-level points and caveats: The authors found roughly 16 Susac-specific public clones in total CD8+ repertoires and five or six in CD8+ TEMRA repertoires.

The authors reverse transcribed roughly 0.45 to 1 ug RNA with random hexamers. Amplification of TCR beta CDR3 across 54 Vbeta and 13 Jbeta was performed with immunoSEQ multiplex PCR. MiXCR, run by TCRdb on the immunoSEQ multiplex PCR reads, gives a single entry per CDR3 protein. The sample lists about 130,000 distinct CDR3 sequences; just under 95% were seen once. TEMRA cells underwent FACS enrichment and CD8+ and CD4+ T cells underwent negative isolation. To note about this clonotype: What it binds is not known.

CDR1 and CDR2 (germline): SQVTM, ANQGSEA. The CDR3 loop spans 14 amino acids. V shed 4 bases, J shed 6 bases, and the junction held 7 bases outside the gene matches. The TCR originated in a human donor with Susac syndrome. The sequenced sample was CD8+ T cells from PBMCs. The V gene is TRBV29-1, the J gene TRBJ2-2; TRBD2 agrees at 8 bases. This CDR3 reads CSVGQREKPGELFF. The CDR3, as DNA: TGCAGCGTTGGCCAGCGGGAGAAACCCGGGGAGCTGTTTTTT.